This T cell receptor (beta chain) was recovered during a study of OX40 agonist ivuxolimab in advanced cancers. Turning to this clone: Antigen specificity is unknown.

CDR1 is MNHEY and CDR2 is SMNVEV in the germline V gene (reference sequence). The CDR3 spans 15 residues. V was shortened by 7 bases and J by 0 bases, with 12 bases between the two germline ends. Measured with immunoSEQ multiplex PCR; TCRdb has only the in-frame clones, and not every one. The data show fewer than 20,000 clones, about two thirds seen once. The study's findings and limits: Relative to CD4+ cells, CD8+ T cells on average had more expanded clones. Some nonresponders likewise displayed low normalized T-cell clonal expansion.

Sequenced here: CD4+ or CD8+ T cells sorted from blood, sampled in a trial of the OX40 agonist ivuxolimab. V and J are TRBV27 and TRBJ1-4, with no clear D. The receptor's source is an adult with an advanced solid tumor such as melanoma, head and neck, liver or kidney cancer. CDR3 coding DNA: TGTGCCAGCACCCTCACGGGCGCAACTAATGAAAAACTGTTTTTT. Its translation: CASTLTGATNEKLFF. Full variable domain (missing parts from reference TRBV27 and TRBJ1-4): EAQVTQNPRYLITVTGKKLTVTCSQNMNHEYMSWYRQDPGLGLRQIYYSMNVEVTDKGDVPEGYKVSRKEKRNFPLILESPSPNQTSLYFCASTLTGATNEKLFFGSGTQLSVL.